The clone carrying this T cell receptor (beta chain) was recorded many times. The antigen is unknown. TCRdb itself ran the multiplex PCR reads through MiXCR, one entry per CDR3 protein. Of 150,000 to 200,000 distinct CDR3 sequences listed, 30% to 40% were seen once; the top ten hold around 4.4%. Axillary draining lymph nodes of breast cancer patients supplied the node samples. The record originates from a study of breast tumors, draining lymph nodes, adjacent tissues. General study results and limits: The lymph node origin of tumor T cells was framed as consistent with a hypothesis, not demonstrated. The data were judged consistent with most tumor T cells coming from lymph node and expanding in tumor.

The CDR3 is 18 residues long. The J segment lost 5 bases and the V segment lost 5 bases, leaving 13 bases of the junction unmatched. The chain couples TRBV12-3 or TRBV12-4 to TRBJ2-1, with 12 bases fitting TRBD2. Specimen: axillary lymph node tissue. The sequence came from a female donor with breast cancer. Some clones in this sample may be carry-over from other donors' samples. CDR3 in amino acids: CASSPPWTSGAVNNEQFF. The CDR3 coding sequence is TGTGCCAGCAGTCCACCCTGGACTAGCGGGGCCGTTAACAATGAGCAGTTCTTC.